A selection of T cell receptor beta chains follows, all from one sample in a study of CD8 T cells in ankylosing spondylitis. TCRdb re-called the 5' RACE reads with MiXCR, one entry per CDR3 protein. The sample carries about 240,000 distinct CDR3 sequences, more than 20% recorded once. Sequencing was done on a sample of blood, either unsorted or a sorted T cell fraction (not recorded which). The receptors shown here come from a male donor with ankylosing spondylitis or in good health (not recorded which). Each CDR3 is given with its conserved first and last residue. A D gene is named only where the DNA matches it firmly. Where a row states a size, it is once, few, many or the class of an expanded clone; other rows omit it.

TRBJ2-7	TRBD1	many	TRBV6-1	CASIKGGTGGWEQYF	TGTGCCAGCATCAAGGGGGGGACAGGGGGCTGGGAGCAGTACTTC
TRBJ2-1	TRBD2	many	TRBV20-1	CSAISGTSLRNEQFF	TGCAGTGCTATTTCCGGGACTAGCCTGCGCAATGAGCAGTTCTTC
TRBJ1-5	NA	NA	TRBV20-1	CSARVPPNQPQHF	TGCAGTGCTAGAGTTCCACCGAATCAGCCCCAGCATTTT
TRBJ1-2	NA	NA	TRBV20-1	CSAKAGLNYGYTF	TGCAGTGCTAAGGCAGGTCTTAACTATGGCTACACCTTC
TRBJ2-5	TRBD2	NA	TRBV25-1	CASRAGGPETQYF	TGTGCCAGCAGGGCGGGGGGGCCAGAGACCCAGTACTTC
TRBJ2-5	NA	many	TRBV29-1	CSVETQVLETQYF	TGCAGCGTTGAGACCCAGGTCCTGGAGACCCAGTACTTC
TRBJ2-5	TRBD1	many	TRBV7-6	CASSLANRGIAETQYF	TGTGCCAGCAGCTTAGCTAACAGGGGCATCGCAGAGACCCAGTACTTC
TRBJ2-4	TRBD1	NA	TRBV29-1	CSVEEGTGFFSSENIQYF	TGCAGCGTTGAAGAAGGGACAGGGTTTTTCTCTTCGGAAAACATTCAGTACTTC
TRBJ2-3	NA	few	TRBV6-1	CASSRPGLTPGTQYF	TGTGCCAGCAGTCGACCGGGACTCACCCCCGGGACGCAGTATTTT
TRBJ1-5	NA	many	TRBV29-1	CSVELSGGRAQHF	TGCAGCGTTGAATTGTCGGGGGGCAGGGCCCAGCATTTT
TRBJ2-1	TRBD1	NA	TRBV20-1	CSARDSTGARPSYNEQFF	TGCAGTGCTAGAGATAGCACAGGGGCGCGACCCTCCTACAATGAGCAGTTCTTC
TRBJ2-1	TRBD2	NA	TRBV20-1	CSAREGLAGEQFF	TGCAGTGCTCGGGAGGGACTAGCGGGGGAGCAGTTCTTC
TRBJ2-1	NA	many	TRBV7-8	CASSLEMARAEQFF	TGTGCCAGCAGCTTAGAAATGGCTCGAGCGGAGCAGTTCTTC
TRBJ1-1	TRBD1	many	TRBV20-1	CSAAASTGGTEAFF	TGCAGTGCGGCCGCCTCTACAGGGGGCACTGAAGCTTTCTTT
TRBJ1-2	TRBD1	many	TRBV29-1	CSVVSAQGQGALGYTF	TGCAGCGTTGTATCTGCCCAAGGACAGGGGGCCCTTGGCTACACCTTC
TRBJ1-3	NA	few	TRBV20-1	CSARDSRSTGNTIYF	TGCAGTGCTAGAGATTCCAGGTCTACTGGAAACACCATATATTTT
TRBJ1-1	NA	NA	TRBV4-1	CVDSPRRDTEAFF	TGCGTTGATAGCCCCCGACGGGACACTGAAGCTTTCTTT
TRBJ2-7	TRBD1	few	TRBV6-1	CASSPTQGANTYEQYF	TGTGCCAGCAGTCCGACCCAGGGGGCGAACACCTACGAGCAGTACTTC
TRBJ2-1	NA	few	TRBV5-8	CASSLVLGEQFF	TGTGCCAGCAGCTTGGTATTGGGTGAGCAGTTCTTC
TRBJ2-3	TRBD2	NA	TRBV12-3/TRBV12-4	CASRPGLAVGTQYF	TGTGCCAGCAGACCGGGACTAGCGGTGGGTACGCAGTATTTT
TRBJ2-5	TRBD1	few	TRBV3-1	CASSHPGGQETQYF	TGTGCCAGCAGCCATCCAGGGGGCCAAGAGACCCAGTACTTC
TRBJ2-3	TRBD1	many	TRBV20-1	CSLKSGGTDTQYF	TGCAGTCTCAAGTCAGGGGGAACAGATACGCAGTATTTT
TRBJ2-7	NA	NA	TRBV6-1	CASTGTRVYEQYF	TGTGCCAGCACGGGGACGCGAGTCTACGAGCAGTACTTC
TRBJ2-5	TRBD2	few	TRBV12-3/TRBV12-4	CASRTSGGAETQYF	TGTGCCAGCAGGACTAGCGGGGGGGCCGAGACCCAGTACTTC
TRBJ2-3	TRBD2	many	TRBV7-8	CASSMIAGDYTDTQYF	TGTGCCAGCAGCATGATAGCGGGGGATTACACAGATACGCAGTATTTT
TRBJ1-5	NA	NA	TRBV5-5	CASSPTEVSNQPQHF	TGTGCCAGCAGTCCGACAGAAGTTAGCAATCAGCCCCAGCATTTT
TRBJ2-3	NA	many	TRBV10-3	CAIRESGDTQYF	TGTGCCATCAGGGAGAGCGGTGATACGCAGTATTTT
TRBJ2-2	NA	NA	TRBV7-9	CASSPVGELFF	TGTGCCAGCAGCCCGGTCGGGGAGCTGTTTTTT
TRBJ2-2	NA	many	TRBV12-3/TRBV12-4	CASRKSGTGELFF	TGTGCCAGCAGAAAAAGCGGGACCGGGGAGCTGTTTTTT